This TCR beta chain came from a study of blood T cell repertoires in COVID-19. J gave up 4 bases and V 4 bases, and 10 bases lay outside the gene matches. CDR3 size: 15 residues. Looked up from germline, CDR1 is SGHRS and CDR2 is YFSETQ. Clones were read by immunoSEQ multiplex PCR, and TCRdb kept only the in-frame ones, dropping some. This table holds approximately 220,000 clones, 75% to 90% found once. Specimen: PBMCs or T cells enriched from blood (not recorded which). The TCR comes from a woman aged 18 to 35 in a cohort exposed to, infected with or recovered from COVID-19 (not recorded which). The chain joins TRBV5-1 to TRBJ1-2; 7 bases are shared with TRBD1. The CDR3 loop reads CASSATGAQIYGYTF. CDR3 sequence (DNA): TGCGCCAGCAGCGCCACAGGGGCGCAGATCTATGGCTACACCTTC. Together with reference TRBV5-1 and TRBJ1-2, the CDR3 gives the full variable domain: KAGVTQTPRYLIKTRGQQVTLSCSPISGHRSVSWYQQTPGQGLQFLFEYFSETQRNKGNFPGRFSGRQFSNSRSEMNVSTLELGDSALYLCASSATGAQIYGYTFGSGTRLTVV.